A selection of T cell receptor beta chains follows, all from one sample in a study of T cell responses to AZD1222 COVID-19 vaccine. The data were produced by immunoSEQ multiplex PCR, yet TCRdb's version contains in-frame clones alone and is incomplete. The table has about 190,000 clones, 87% seen once. The sequencing used peripheral blood, collected on day 0 of MenACWY control vaccination. The receptors shown here come from an adult in good health. CDR3s include the opening cysteine and the closing phenylalanine or tryptophan. Each record gives: J gene, V gene, clone size, D gene, CDR3 length, CDR3 protein, CDR3 DNA. D genes are given only for firm matches. Expanded clones get a size class; other rows say once, few or many, or leave the size out.

TRBJ1-6 | TRBV9 | . | TRBD1 | 14 | CASSWDSQNSPLHF | TGTGCCAGCAGTTGGGACAGCCAAAATTCACCCCTCCACTTT
TRBJ2-7 | TRBV30 | . | TRBD1 | 14 | CAWSRTGARDEQYF | TGTGCCTGGAGCCGGACAGGGGCCCGCGACGAGCAGTACTTC
TRBJ1-6 | TRBV30 | . | . | 15 | CAWSPSASYNSPLHF | TGTGCCTGGAGTCCCTCGGCCTCCTATAATTCACCCCTCCACTTT
TRBJ1-1 | TRBV29-1 | . | . | 13 | CSANSVENTEAFF | TGCAGCGCGAACAGCGTAGAGAACACTGAAGCTTTCTTT
TRBJ1-1 | TRBV10-3 | few | TRBD1 | 15 | CAISESGRGPAEAFF | TGTGCCATCAGTGAGTCAGGTAGGGGGCCTGCTGAAGCTTTCTTT
TRBJ2-7 | TRBV6-5 | . | . | 11 | CASSLNYEQYF | TGTGCCAGCAGCCTGAACTACGAGCAGTACTTC
TRBJ2-3 | TRBV3-1/TRBV3-2 | . | . | 12 | CASSRYRATQYF | TGTGCCAGCAGCCGATACAGGGCTACGCAGTATTTT
TRBJ2-3 | TRBV5-4 | once | . | 15 | CASSWAGRGTDTQYF | TGTGCCAGCAGCTGGGCGGGCAGGGGTACAGATACGCAGTATTTT
TRBJ1-5 | TRBV25-1 | . | TRBD1 | 15 | CASSEGQGVNQPQHF | TGTGCCAGCAGTGAAGGACAGGGGGTCAATCAGCCCCAGCATTTT
TRBJ2-7 | TRBV7-2 | . | TRBD2 | 15 | CASSLGGTSGVEQYF | TGTGCCAGCAGCTTGGGGGGGACTAGCGGTGTCGAGCAGTACTTC
TRBJ1-1 | TRBV6-5 | . | . | 15 | CASSYVTGQNTEAFF | TGTGCCAGCAGTTACGTCACAGGACAGAACACTGAAGCTTTCTTT
TRBJ1-6 | TRBV28 | . | . | 16 | CASSYQWALSHSPLHF | TGTGCCAGCAGTTACCAGTGGGCACTCTCCCATTCACCCCTCCACTTT
TRBJ1-1 | TRBV29-1 | . | . | 13 | CSVEPTNPTEAFF | TGCAGCGTTGAACCTACCAACCCCACTGAAGCTTTCTTT
TRBJ1-6 | TRBV7-8 | . | TRBD1 | 18 | CASSSDRGGSSYNSPLHF | TGTGCCAGCAGCTCGGACAGGGGGGGAAGCTCCTATAATTCACCCCTCCACTTT
TRBJ2-1 | TRBV6-5 | . | . | 12 | CASKGSWDEQFF | TGTGCCAGTAAGGGCTCCTGGGATGAGCAGTTCTTC
TRBJ2-1 | TRBV9 | . | TRBD2 | 16 | CASSVDRTSGGNEQFF | TGTGCCAGCAGCGTAGATCGGACTAGCGGGGGAAATGAGCAGTTCTTC
TRBJ2-7 | TRBV6-5 | . | TRBD2 | 13 | CASSRSGSNEQYF | TGTGCCAGCAGTAGGAGCGGGAGCAACGAGCAGTACTTC
TRBJ1-1 | TRBV5-6 | . | TRBD1 | 16 | CASSLAGDRGNTEAFF | TGTGCCAGCAGCTTGGCCGGGGACAGGGGGAACACTGAAGCTTTCTTT